The rows below give T cell receptor beta chains drawn from one sample of a study of blood T cell repertoires in COVID-19. The protocol was immunoSEQ multiplex PCR, while the TCRdb copy is restricted to in-frame clones and leaves out a portion. This table has approximately 390,000 clones, 90% appearing once. Sequencing input: peripheral blood. The receptor set was obtained from a man aged 18 to 30 with active or convalescent COVID-19. The CDR3 runs from the conserved cysteine through the conserved F or W. The D gene is left open where the match is weak. Clone size is shown for a subset of rows, as once, few, many or a class of expanded clone.

v_call	j_call	clone_size	d_call	cdr3_aa	cdr3_nt
TRBV18	TRBJ2-7	few	TRBD2	CASSPGGLAAYEQYF	TGTGCCAGCTCACCAGGGGGACTAGCGGCCTACGAGCAGTACTTC
TRBV19	TRBJ1-1	NA	TRBD1	CASSSSGGTEAFF	TGTGCCAGTAGTTCATCAGGGGGCACTGAAGCTTTCTTT
TRBV9	TRBJ1-6	NA	TRBD1	CASSVGTGEPYNSPLHF	TGTGCCAGCAGCGTGGGGACAGGGGAGCCATATAATTCACCCCTCCACTTT
TRBV28	TRBJ1-2	NA	TRBD1	CATKSGTGFFGYTF	TGTGCCACAAAGTCCGGGACAGGTTTTTTCGGCTACACCTTC
TRBV2	TRBJ2-3	NA	TRBD1	CASSRDRVSGDTQYF	TGTGCCAGCAGTCGGGACAGGGTATCGGGGGATACGCAGTATTTT
TRBV10-3	TRBJ1-2	NA	TRBD1	CAIRGDRAEGYTF	TGTGCCATCAGGGGGGACAGGGCGGAAGGCTACACCTTC
TRBV4-1	TRBJ1-4	NA	NA	CASSQSRDNEKLFF	TGCGCCAGCAGCCAGAGTCGGGATAATGAAAAACTGTTTTTT
TRBV28	TRBJ1-2	few	TRBD1	CASRRQGGGYTF	TGTGCCAGCCGCCGACAGGGAGGAGGCTACACCTTC
TRBV19	TRBJ1-1	NA	TRBD1	CASSPRQGHTEAFF	TGTGCCAGTAGTCCACGACAGGGGCACACTGAAGCTTTCTTT
TRBV19	TRBJ2-3	NA	NA	CASANSSWDTQYF	TGTGCCAGTGCGAACAGCTCATGGGATACGCAGTATTTT
TRBV7-2	TRBJ1-1	once	NA	CASSFQRGQNTEAFF	TGTGCCAGCAGCTTTCAGAGGGGACAGAACACTGAAGCTTTCTTT
TRBV9	TRBJ2-3	NA	NA	CASRATGRSSDTQYF	TGTGCCAGCAGGGCCACGGGGAGAAGTTCAGATACGCAGTATTTT
TRBV7-9	TRBJ2-1	once	TRBD2	CASSPTSGGNYNEQFF	TGTGCCAGCAGTCCGACTAGCGGGGGGAACTACAATGAGCAGTTCTTC
TRBV10-2	TRBJ2-1	NA	TRBD2	CASRSDGTSGINEQFF	TGCGCCAGCAGAAGCGACGGGACTAGCGGGATCAATGAGCAGTTCTTC
TRBV27	TRBJ1-5	NA	NA	CASSFRGAGQPQHF	TGTGCCAGCAGTTTTCGGGGGGCAGGTCAGCCCCAGCATTTT
TRBV10-3	TRBJ1-5	NA	NA	CAISDPGVKPQHF	TGTGCCATCAGTGACCCAGGGGTGAAGCCCCAGCATTTT
TRBV28	TRBJ2-7	NA	NA	CASSTPGPEYF	TGTGCCAGCAGTACCCCGGGTCCAGAGTACTTC
TRBV28	TRBJ1-2	NA	NA	CASSLSQDYGYTF	TGTGCCAGCAGTTTAAGTCAGGACTATGGCTACACCTTC
TRBV9	TRBJ1-2	NA	TRBD1	CASSVVGGQAGSYGYTF	TGTGCCAGCAGCGTAGTAGGGGGACAGGCGGGCTCCTATGGCTACACCTTC
TRBV3-1/TRBV3-2	TRBJ1-2	NA	TRBD1	CASSLTGASNYGYTF	TGTGCCAGCAGCCTAACAGGGGCGTCTAACTATGGCTACACCTTC
TRBV11-2	TRBJ1-4	NA	TRBD1	CASSLAHGTEGEKLFF	TGTGCCAGCAGCTTAGCCCACGGGACAGAAGGTGAAAAACTGTTTTTT
TRBV10-1	TRBJ2-5	NA	TRBD1	CASSCDGQGAQETQYF	TGCGCCAGCAGCTGCGACGGACAGGGGGCTCAAGAGACCCAGTACTTC
TRBV12-3/TRBV12-4	TRBJ1-2	NA	NA	CASMVGAGGYTF	TGTGCCAGTATGGTGGGTGCCGGGGGCTACACCTTC
TRBV6-6	TRBJ1-4	NA	NA	CASSPPGPANEKLFF	TGTGCCAGCAGTCCTCCAGGGCCGGCTAATGAAAAACTGTTTTTT
TRBV5-1	TRBJ2-7	NA	NA	CASSLQGIGFEQYF	TGCGCCAGCAGCTTGCAGGGGATCGGTTTTGAGCAGTACTTC
TRBV5-1	TRBJ2-3	NA	TRBD1	CASSSGQGATDTQYF	TGCGCCAGCAGCTCGGGACAGGGGGCGACAGATACGCAGTATTTT
TRBV18	TRBJ2-7	NA	NA	CASSPPDRRPPYEQYF	TGTGCCAGCTCACCACCGGATCGGAGACCCCCCTACGAGCAGTACTTC
TRBV28	TRBJ1-2	NA	TRBD1	CASSLLDRGDGYTF	TGTGCCAGCAGTTTATTGGACAGGGGAGATGGCTACACCTTC
TRBV11-2	TRBJ2-7	NA	TRBD1	CASSTDRGPYEQYF	TGTGCCAGCAGCACCGACAGGGGGCCCTACGAGCAGTACTTC
TRBV25-1	TRBJ1-1	once	NA	CASSTGTEAFF	TGTGCCAGCAGTACGGGGACTGAAGCTTTCTTT
TRBV3-1/TRBV3-2	TRBJ2-4	once	NA	CASSQATGFFRF	TGTGCCAGCAGCCAGGCTACAGGATTCTTTCGCTTC
TRBV27	TRBJ2-7	NA	NA	CASGQGLNEQYF	TGTGCCAGCGGGCAGGGCCTAAACGAGCAGTACTTC
TRBV4-1	TRBJ2-4	NA	NA	CASSLRKGETNIQYF	TGCGCCAGCAGCCTTCGAAAGGGGGAAACAAACATTCAGTACTTC
TRBV28	TRBJ2-1	NA	NA	CASSFDRRNLNYNEQFF	TGTGCCAGCAGTTTCGACAGGAGGAACCTGAATTACAATGAGCAGTTCTTC
TRBV29-1	TRBJ1-1	NA	TRBD1	CSIRTGGVNTEAFF	TGCAGCATACGGACAGGGGGGGTGAACACTGAAGCTTTCTTT
TRBV18	TRBJ1-2	NA	NA	CASSPGQANYGYTF	TGTGCCAGCTCACCAGGGCAGGCGAACTATGGCTACACCTTC
TRBV19	TRBJ2-4	NA	TRBD2	CASSIDPGLLNIQYF	TGTGCCAGTAGTATAGATCCGGGACTACTAAACATTCAGTACTTC
TRBV19	TRBJ2-1	NA	NA	CASSIGNGGVYNEQFF	TGTGCCAGTAGTATCGGTAACGGGGGAGTCTACAATGAGCAGTTCTTC
TRBV7-9	TRBJ2-7	NA	TRBD1	CASSHRGRPYEQYF	TGTGCCAGCAGCCACAGGGGGCGTCCCTACGAGCAGTACTTC
TRBV4-2	TRBJ2-5	NA	NA	CASSQDRIAQETQYF	TGTGCCAGCAGCCAAGATAGGATAGCCCAAGAGACCCAGTACTTC